Listed below are T cell receptor beta chains from one sample, sequenced in a study of T cells in Graves' hyperthyroidism and ophthalmopathy. TCRdb itself ran the multiplex PCR reads through MiXCR, one entry per CDR3 protein. The data hold approximately 200,000 distinct CDR3 sequences, with approximately 16% observed a single time. The sample consisted of blood. The receptors here all came from a middle-aged man with Graves' hyperthyroidism. Both conserved end residues are part of each CDR3. The D gene is left open where the match is weak. Size tells how often a clone was seen (once, few, many) or the class of an expanded clone, and some rows leave it out.

abundance,d_gene,j_gene,v_gene,CDR3nt,CDR3aa
many,-,TRBJ1-1,TRBV15,TGTGCCACCAGCAGAGATGTCAGGCTGAACACTGAAGCTTTCTTT,CATSRDVRLNTEAFF
many,TRBD1,TRBJ2-1,TRBV18,TGTGCCAGCTCGCCCCGGGACAGGGGCGATAAGGGCGAGCAGTTCTTC,CASSPRDRGDKGEQFF
many,-,TRBJ2-1,TRBV12-3/TRBV12-4,TGTGCCAGCAGCCCCCTTTCGGAGGTGAGTGAGCAGTTCTTC,CASSPLSEVSEQFF
few,-,TRBJ1-5,TRBV20-1,TGCAGTGCTACGGACGGGGGCAATCAGCCCCAGCATTTT,CSATDGGNQPQHF
-,TRBD2,TRBJ2-1,TRBV7-2,TGTGCCAGAAGCTTATCACTAGCGAACTATAATGAGCAGTTCTTC,CARSLSLANYNEQFF
many,TRBD2,TRBJ2-1,TRBV6-2/TRBV6-3,TGTGCCAGCAGTTATAGCGGGGGATCCTACAATGAGCAGTTCTTC,CASSYSGGSYNEQFF
many,-,TRBJ1-1,TRBV3-1,TGTGCCAGCAGCCAAGTTGCGGGAGTTGAAGCTTTCTTT,CASSQVAGVEAFF
many,-,TRBJ1-2,TRBV7-2,TGTGCCAGCGGGCAGGCCAACTATGGCTACACCTTC,CASGQANYGYTF
-,-,TRBJ1-2,TRBV7-2,TGTGCCAGCAGCTTAGTTTTGGGCGGGGGCGCGAGAGGCTACACCTTC,CASSLVLGGGARGYTF
-,-,TRBJ1-5,TRBV27,TGTGCCAGCAGTTTATTTGCGGGACGGAATAGCAATCAGCCCCAGCATTTT,CASSLFAGRNSNQPQHF
once,-,TRBJ1-1,TRBV28,TGTGCCAGCAGTTGGAATGACGGCACTGAAGCTTTCTTT,CASSWNDGTEAFF
many,-,TRBJ2-5,TRBV5-6,TGTGCCAGCAGTGCCTCAGGATTTCAAGAGACCCAGTACTTC,CASSASGFQETQYF
many,-,TRBJ1-5,TRBV7-2,TGTGCCAGCAGCTCGGACAGTGGGTTAAGAAGCAATCAGCCCCAGCATTTT,CASSSDSGLRSNQPQHF
-,-,TRBJ2-3,TRBV2,TGTGCCAGCAGTAACAGGGACGTGGGCACAGATACGCAGTATTTT,CASSNRDVGTDTQYF
few,-,TRBJ2-5,TRBV11-2,TGTGCCAGCAGCTTAGATCCCCGGGAGACCCAGTACTTC,CASSLDPRETQYF
many,-,TRBJ2-5,TRBV18,TGTGCCAGCTCACGCTACGACAGCCAAGAGACCCAGTACTTC,CASSRYDSQETQYF
many,-,TRBJ2-5,TRBV30,TGTGCCTGGAGCCGTCCGGGGTACCAAGAGACCCAGTACTTC,CAWSRPGYQETQYF
-,TRBD2,TRBJ2-3,TRBV13,TGTGCCAGCAGCTCAGGAAATGCCGCGGGGGGCCAGACAGATACGCAGTATTTT,CASSSGNAAGGQTDTQYF
many,-,TRBJ1-1,TRBV30,TGTGCCTGGAGTGTAGTGGTTTACACTGAAGCTTTCTTT,CAWSVVVYTEAFF
-,TRBD2,TRBJ2-1,TRBV7-3,TGTGCCAGCAGCCGACTAGCGGGGGGTGAGCAGTTCTTC,CASSRLAGGEQFF
few,-,TRBJ1-4,TRBV2,TGTGCCAGCGGGGCCCTTGGCTCTAATGAAAAACTGTTTTTT,CASGALGSNEKLFF
few,TRBD1,TRBJ2-5,TRBV7-9,TGTGCCAGCACCCCAGGGGGCTCACGAGAGACCCAGTACTTC,CASTPGGSRETQYF
many,-,TRBJ1-1,TRBV7-6,TGTGCCAGCAGCTTGTTGGCTAACACTGAAGCTTTCTTT,CASSLLANTEAFF
many,-,TRBJ1-5,TRBV7-2,TGTGCCAGCAGCTTAAATACAGGCAATCAGCCCCAGCATTTT,CASSLNTGNQPQHF
many,-,TRBJ1-1,TRBV29-1,TGCAGCGCAGGACTTGGAAACACTGAAGCTTTCTTT,CSAGLGNTEAFF
-,-,TRBJ1-1,TRBV6-5,TGTGCCAGCAGTTGGCATGGACGGGGGAACACTGAAGCTTTCTTT,CASSWHGRGNTEAFF
-,TRBD2,TRBJ2-5,TRBV3-1,TGTGCCAGCAGCCAAGGGATCGGGGGGGCGTACCAAGAGACCCAGTACTTC,CASSQGIGGAYQETQYF
many,TRBD1,TRBJ1-4,TRBV5-1,TGCGCCAGCAGCTTGGACAGGGGGAATGAAAAACTGTTTTTT,CASSLDRGNEKLFF
-,-,TRBJ2-7,TRBV5-5,TGTGCCAGCAGCTTGGGGGGGGTAAAGGAGCAGTACTTC,CASSLGGVKEQYF
few,TRBD1,TRBJ1-2,TRBV6-2/TRBV6-3,TGTGCCAGCAATCGACAGGGAAACTATGGCTACACCTTC,CASNRQGNYGYTF
few,-,TRBJ2-5,TRBV27,TGTGCCAGCAGTTCGAACCCATGGCGTGAGTACTTC,CASSSNPWREYF
few,TRBD1,TRBJ1-1,TRBV7-8,TGTACCAGCAGCTTAGCGGGACAGCGGGAAGCTTTCTTT,CTSSLAGQREAFF
many,-,TRBJ2-7,TRBV2,TGTGCCAGCTGTGTCGGGCCTTCCTACGAGCAGTACTTC,CASCVGPSYEQYF
-,-,TRBJ2-3,TRBV30,TGTGCCTGGAAGTTCGTGGGACCCACAGATACGCAGTATTTT,CAWKFVGPTDTQYF
few,TRBD1,TRBJ1-1,TRBV2,TGTGCCAGCAGTGAAGCGCTTACAGGGGATCACACTGAAGCTTTCTTT,CASSEALTGDHTEAFF
many,-,TRBJ2-7,TRBV18,TGTGCCAGCTCCCAAGGAGCCCCCTCCTACGAGCAGTACTTC,CASSQGAPSYEQYF